The next 23 T cell receptor beta chains were all read from a single sample in a study of cytomegalovirus exposure and HLA in healthy donors. Researchers ran the PCR with 60 Vbeta and 13 Jbeta primers. This table comes from immunoSEQ multiplex PCR, and its TCRdb copy is limited to in-frame clones, with some not included. The sample lists approximately 150,000 clones, almost 80% occurring once. The sample taken for sequencing was PBMCs. Source of these receptors: a male donor in good health and CMV-seronegative.

J is TRBJ1-2 and V is TRBV2, with D possibly being TRBD1 (6 bases). Germline V CDR1 and CDR2: SNHLY, FYNNEI. V dropped 8 bases and J dropped 2 bases, with 18 bases sitting between them. The CDR3 is made up of 15 amino acids. The CDR3 region is CASCLEAGANYGYTF. CDR3 sequence (DNA): TGTGCCAGCTGTCTCGAAGCAGGGGCCAACTATGGCTACACCTTC.

This clone has just a few counts. The CDR3 DNA is TGTGCCAGCAGCCCCACGGGGGGTAGGGGAGAGACCCAGTACTTC. It translates to CASSPTGGRGETQYF. This chain uses TRBV7-3 with TRBJ2-5; 7 positions agree with TRBD2. V dropped 5 bases and J dropped 4; count of bases not matched to a gene: 10. Germline lookup yields CDR1 SGHTA and CDR2 FQGTGA. This CDR3 has 15 residues.

The rearrangement links TRBV6-1 to TRBJ1-2; D is possibly TRBD1 (6 bases). The CDR3 extends over 15 amino acids. V lost 2 bases and J lost 4, with 14 bases in between. Looked up from germline, CDR1 is MNHNS and CDR2 is SASEGT. CDR3 sequence reads: CASSERAGEGYGYTF. CDR3 coding DNA: TGTGCCAGCAGTGAAAGGGCAGGGGAGGGCTATGGCTACACCTTC.

Written as DNA, the CDR3 is TGTGCCAGCAGTTTTGCGGCGGGAGGAGCCTCTGAGCAGTTCTTC. This encodes CASSFAAGGASEQFF. The J gene is TRBJ2-1, the V gene TRBV27; 8 bases are a match to TRBD2. The CDR3 loop spans 15 amino acids. Germline V gives CDR1 MNHEY, CDR2 SMNVEV (reference sequence). Trimming removed 3 bases from V and 9 bases from J; junction bases left unmatched: 10.

The chain has TRBV30 and TRBJ2-1; TRBD2 is a possible D gene (7 bases). Germline V gene lookup returns CDR1 GTSNPN and CDR2 SVGIG (reference sequence). Trimming removed 2 bases from V and 3 bases from J, with 11 bases in between. The CDR3 length is 14 residues. The CDR3 DNA is TGTGCCTGGAGTCCCGGGGGGCTCTACAATGAGCAGTTCTTC. Translating it yields CAWSPGGLYNEQFF.

The chain links TRBV9 to TRBJ2-7, with 9 nucleotides matching TRBD1. Germline V gene lookup returns CDR1 SGDLS and CDR2 YYNGEE. Trimming cost V 2 bases and J 6 bases; bases outside gene matches: 9. This CDR3 region has 15 residues. CDR3 DNA: TGTGCCAGCAGCGTCTCGACAGGGGGATTCGGCGAGCAGTACTTC. The encoded protein is CASSVSTGGFGEQYF.

V is TRBV13 and J is TRBJ2-5, with 7 bases aligning to TRBD1. Looked up from germline, CDR1 is PRHDT and CDR2 is FYEKMQ (reference sequence). With 5 bases clipped from V and 1 base from J, the junction kept 1 base outside the gene matches. The CDR3 length is 13 residues. The CDR3, as DNA: TGTGCCAGCAGCGGGACAGTCCAAGAGACCCAGTACTTC. Its translation: CASSGTVQETQYF.

The chain has TRBV5-5 and TRBJ1-1; D is unclear. Trimming shortened V by 0 bases and J by 2 bases, and 8 bases separated the two germline ends. The CDR3 has 14 amino acids. The V gene's germline CDR1 is SGHKS and CDR2 YYEKEE (reference sequence). CDR3 sequence: CASSLGHSNTEAFF. The CDR3 nucleotides read TGTGCCAGCAGCTTGGGACACTCAAACACTGAAGCTTTCTTT.

The J gene is TRBJ2-1, the V gene TRBV11-1; D remains unclear. The CDR3 is 13 amino acids. Trimming removed 1 base at V and 3 bases at J, with 4 bases between. The germline V gene has CDR1 SGHAT and CDR2 FQDESV (reference sequence). CDR3 loop: CASSLGYYNEQFF. In nucleotides, the CDR3 is TGTGCCAGCAGCTTAGGCTACTACAATGAGCAGTTCTTC.

Only one count was recorded for this clone. This chain links TRBV5-1 with TRBJ2-7, with a tentative D call TRBD1 (6 bases). The CDR3 spans 16 residues. Trimming left V 6 bases short and J 3 bases short, with 22 bases between. The germline CDR1 and CDR2 sequences are SGHRS and YFSETQ. CDR3 sequence: CASTLGGTSIFYEQYF. In DNA form, the CDR3 reads TGCGCCAGCACCCTTGGTGGGACATCGATTTTCTACGAGCAGTACTTC.

The chain joins TRBV7-2 to TRBJ2-1; D not resolved. Germline V gives CDR1 SGHTA, CDR2 FQGNSA. This CDR3 is built from 14 residues. V dropped 4 bases and J dropped 0 bases, with 7 bases sitting between them. This CDR3 reads CASSSGVSYNEQFF. In nucleotides, the CDR3 is TGTGCCAGCAGCTCAGGTGTCTCCTACAATGAGCAGTTCTTC.

The rearrangement joins TRBV6-4 to TRBJ2-2; TRBD1 might be the D (6 bases). CDR1 and CDR2 (germline): MRHNA, SNTAGT. The CDR3 consists of 17 residues. V was clipped by 3 bases and J by 1 base, with 15 bases between them. Written as DNA, the CDR3 is TGTGCCAGCAGTGAGATACCGGGACACCAGAACACCGGGGAGCTGTTTTTT. It translates to CASSEIPGHQNTGELFF.

V usage is TRBV2 and J usage is TRBJ1-2; the D gene is possibly TRBD1 (5 bases). CDR1 SNHLY and CDR2 FYNNEI come from the germline V gene. Trimming removed 3 bases at V and 0 bases at J, with 20 bases between. This CDR3 is 18 amino acids long. CDR3 nucleotide sequence: TGTGCCAGCAGTGATAAGTCGGGGGGGGTATCAGCTAACTATGGCTACACCTTC. It yields the protein CASSDKSGGVSANYGYTF.

The CDR3 nucleotides are TGTGCCAGCAGCTTGGAAGCGACGGAGACCTACGAGCAGTACTTC. It specifies CASSLEATETYEQYF. The gene calls are TRBV5-5 and TRBJ2-7; D is ambiguous. Germline lookup yields CDR1 SGHKS and CDR2 YYEKEE (reference sequence). There are 15 residues in the CDR3. The V and J ends lost 0 bases and 2 bases respectively, with 12 bases between them.

The rearrangement uses TRBV4-2 and TRBJ2-7; TRBD2 might be the D (5 bases). From germline, CDR1 is LGHNA and CDR2 YNFKEQ. CDR3 length: 13 amino acids. Deletions cut 0 bases from V and 4 bases from J, with 7 bases between. Written as DNA, the CDR3 is TGTGCCAGCAGCCAAGAACGAGGGTACGAGCAGTACTTC. Encoded protein: CASSQERGYEQYF.

There are a few counts of this clone. The rearrangement joins TRBV10-3 to TRBJ2-5; no clear D gene. The assigned J gene may be wrong: the sequence end matches TRBJ2-7 better. Germline-derived CDR1 and CDR2 are ENHRY and SYGVKD. The CDR3 length is 12 residues. CDR3 sequence (DNA): TGTGCCATCAGCCTTAGCTCCTACGAGCAGTACTTC. Encoded protein: CAISLSSYEQYF.

V usage is TRBV2 and J usage is TRBJ1-6; D possibly corresponds to TRBD1 (5 bases). Trimming shortened V by 6 bases and J by 7 bases, and 13 bases separated the two germline ends. The CDR3 is 14 residues long. Germline CDR1 reads SNHLY; CDR2 reads FYNNEI. CDR3 DNA sequence: TGTGCCAGCAGCTCCACGGAGGGGAATTCACCCCTCCACTTT. Translating it yields CASSSTEGNSPLHF.

V is TRBV30 and J is TRBJ1-6; 9 positions match TRBD1. V was clipped by 5 bases and J by 2 bases; unmatched bases: 4. CDR3 length: 15 amino acids. Germline values: CDR1 GTSNPN, CDR2 SVGIG (reference sequence). The CDR3 nucleotides read TGTGCCTGGTCCGACAGGGGGACCTATAATTCACCCCTCCACTTT. Its protein is CAWSDRGTYNSPLHF. The whole variable domain, remainder taken from reference TRBV30 and TRBJ1-6, is SQTIHQWPATLVQPVGSPLSLECTVEGTSNPNLYWYRQAAGRGLQLLFYSVGIGQISSEVPQNLSASRPQDRQFILSSKKLLLSDSGFYLCAWSDRGTYNSPLHFGNGTRLTVT.

This rearrangement joins TRBV29-1 to TRBJ1-2; no reliable D call. The V end lost 4 bases, the J end lost 2 bases, and 14 bases lay between the germline ends. CDR3 size: 14 residues. In germline, CDR1 is SQVTM, CDR2 ANQGSEA. In DNA form, the CDR3 reads TGCAGCGTTGTCGGCGACTTAAAGAACTATGGCTACACCTTC. Encoded protein: CSVVGDLKNYGYTF.

This sequence joins TRBV18 and TRBJ2-7; D is perhaps TRBD1 (6 bases). CDR1 and CDR2 (germline): KGHSH, LQKENI. The CDR3 contains 15 residues. Trimming took 3 bases from V and 6 from J, leaving 18 bases between them. CDR3 protein: CASSPRRQAQGEQYF. The CDR3 bases are TGTGCCAGCTCACCTCGCAGACAGGCCCAAGGCGAGCAGTACTTC. The complete variable domain, with remaining parts taken from reference TRBV18 and TRBJ2-7, reads NAGVMQNPRHLVRRRGQEARLRCSPMKGHSHVYWYRQLPEEGLKFMVYLQKENIIDESGMPKERFSAEFPKEGPSILRIQQVVRGDSAAYFCASSPRRQAQGEQYFGPGTRLTVT.

The chain combines TRBV29-1 with TRBJ2-1, with a weak D call TRBD2 (7 bases). Germline V gives CDR1 SQVTM, CDR2 ANQGSEA. The CDR3 sequence is 16 residues long. Deletions cut 3 bases from V and 4 bases from J, with 19 bases between. DNA of the CDR3: TGCAGCGTTGATGATGGGGGGGCCGCTCCTTACAATGAGCAGTTCTTC. This codes for CSVDDGGAAPYNEQFF.

V usage is TRBV2 and J usage is TRBJ1-6; 9 bases match TRBD1. CDR3 length equals 15 residues. Germline CDR1 SNHLY, CDR2 FYNNEI. Trimming cost V 4 bases and J 7 bases; bases outside gene matches: 5. DNA of the CDR3: TGTGCCAGCAGTGCAAACAGGGGGCTGAATTCACCCCTCCACTTT. It translates to CASSANRGLNSPLHF.

The rearrangement uses TRBV5-4 and TRBJ2-4; 8 nucleotides agree with TRBD1. This CDR3 comprises 14 residues. Trimming took 4 bases from V and 6 from J; bases not matched to a gene: 6. Germline V CDR1 and CDR2: SGHNT, YYREEE (reference sequence). As DNA, the CDR3 is TGTGCCAGCAGCCCGACAGGGGCACCAAACATTCAGTACTTC. Translated, it gives CASSPTGAPNIQYF.